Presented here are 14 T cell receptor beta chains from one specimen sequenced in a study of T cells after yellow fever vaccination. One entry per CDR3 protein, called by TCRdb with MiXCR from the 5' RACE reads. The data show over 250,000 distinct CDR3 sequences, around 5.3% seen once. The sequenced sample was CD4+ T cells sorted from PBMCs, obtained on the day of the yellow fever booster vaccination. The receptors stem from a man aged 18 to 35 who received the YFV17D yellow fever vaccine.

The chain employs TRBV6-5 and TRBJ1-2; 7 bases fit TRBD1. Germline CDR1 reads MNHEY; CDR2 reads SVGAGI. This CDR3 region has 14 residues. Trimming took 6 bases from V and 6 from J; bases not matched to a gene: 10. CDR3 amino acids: CASSRRQGLDGYTF. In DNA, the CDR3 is TGTGCCAGCAGCCGAAGACAGGGCCTGGATGGCTACACCTTC.

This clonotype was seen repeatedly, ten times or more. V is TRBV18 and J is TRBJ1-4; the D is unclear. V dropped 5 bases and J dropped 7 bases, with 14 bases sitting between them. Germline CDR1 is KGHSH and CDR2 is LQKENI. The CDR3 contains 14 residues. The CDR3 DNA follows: TGTGCCAGCTCAAGGGCCACCGAGGGTGAAAAACTGTTTTTT. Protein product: CASSRATEGEKLFF.

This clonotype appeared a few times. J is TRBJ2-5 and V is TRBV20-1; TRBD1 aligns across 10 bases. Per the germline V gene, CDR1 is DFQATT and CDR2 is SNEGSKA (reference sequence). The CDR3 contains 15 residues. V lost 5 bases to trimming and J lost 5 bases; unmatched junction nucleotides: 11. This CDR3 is CSAAKDRGRRETQYF. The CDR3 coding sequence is TGCAGTGCTGCGAAAGACAGGGGGCGGAGGGAGACCCAGTACTTC.

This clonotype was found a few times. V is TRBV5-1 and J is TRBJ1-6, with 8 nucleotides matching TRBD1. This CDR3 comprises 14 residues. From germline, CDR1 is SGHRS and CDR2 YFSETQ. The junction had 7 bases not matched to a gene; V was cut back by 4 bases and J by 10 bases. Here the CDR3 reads CASSQDRELSPLHF. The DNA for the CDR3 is TGCGCCAGCAGCCAGGACAGGGAGTTGTCACCCCTCCACTTT.

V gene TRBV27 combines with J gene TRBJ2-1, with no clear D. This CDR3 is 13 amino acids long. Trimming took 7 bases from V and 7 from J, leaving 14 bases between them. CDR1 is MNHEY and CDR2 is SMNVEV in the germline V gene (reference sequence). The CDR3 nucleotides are TGTGCCAGCAACGTAAACTACGGTAATGAGCAGTTCTTC. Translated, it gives CASNVNYGNEQFF.

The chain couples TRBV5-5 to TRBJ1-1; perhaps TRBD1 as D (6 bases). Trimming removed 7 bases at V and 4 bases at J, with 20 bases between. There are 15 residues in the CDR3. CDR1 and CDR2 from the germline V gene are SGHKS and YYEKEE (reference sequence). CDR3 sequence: CASYRLFRGTTEAFF. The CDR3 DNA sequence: TGTGCCAGCTACCGCCTCTTCAGGGGAACCACTGAAGCTTTCTTT.

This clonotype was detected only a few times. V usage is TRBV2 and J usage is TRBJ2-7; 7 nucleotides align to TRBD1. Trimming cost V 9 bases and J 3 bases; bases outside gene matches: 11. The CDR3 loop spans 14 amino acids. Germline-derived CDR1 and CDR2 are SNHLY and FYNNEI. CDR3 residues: CASESRDSLYEQYV. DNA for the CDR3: TGTGCCAGTGAGTCACGGGACAGTCTCTACGAGCAGTACGTC.

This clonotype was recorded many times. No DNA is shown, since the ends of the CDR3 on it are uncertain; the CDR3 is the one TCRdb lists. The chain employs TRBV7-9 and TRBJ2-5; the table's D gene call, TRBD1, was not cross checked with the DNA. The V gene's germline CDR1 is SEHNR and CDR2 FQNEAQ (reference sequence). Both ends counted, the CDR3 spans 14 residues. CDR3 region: CASSFGAGGETQYF.

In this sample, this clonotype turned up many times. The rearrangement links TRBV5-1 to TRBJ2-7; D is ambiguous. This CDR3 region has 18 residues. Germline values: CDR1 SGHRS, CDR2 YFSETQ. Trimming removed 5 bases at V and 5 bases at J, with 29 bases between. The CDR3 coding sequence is TGCGCCAGCAGACGATCCGGACCATCGGTCTTAAACGCCAACGAGCAGTACTTC. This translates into CASRRSGPSVLNANEQYF.

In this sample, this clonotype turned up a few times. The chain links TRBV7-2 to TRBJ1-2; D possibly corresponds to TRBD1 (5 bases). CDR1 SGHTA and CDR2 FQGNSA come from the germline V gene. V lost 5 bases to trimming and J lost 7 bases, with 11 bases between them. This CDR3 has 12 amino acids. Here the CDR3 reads CASSLSGSGYTF. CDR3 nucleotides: TGTGCCAGCAGCCTCTCAGGGTCTGGCTACACCTTC.

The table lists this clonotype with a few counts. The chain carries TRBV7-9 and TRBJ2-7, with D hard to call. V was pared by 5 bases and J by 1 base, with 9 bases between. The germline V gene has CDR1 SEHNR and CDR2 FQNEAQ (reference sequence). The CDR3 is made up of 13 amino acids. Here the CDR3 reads CASSPGRSYEQYF. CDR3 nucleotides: TGTGCCAGCAGCCCCGGCAGGTCCTACGAGCAGTACTTC.

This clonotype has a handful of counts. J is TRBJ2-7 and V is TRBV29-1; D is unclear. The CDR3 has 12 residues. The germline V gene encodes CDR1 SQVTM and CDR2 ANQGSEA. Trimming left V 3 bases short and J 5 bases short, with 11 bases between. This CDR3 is CSVELGSHEQYF. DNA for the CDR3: TGCAGCGTTGAGCTGGGATCCCACGAGCAGTACTTC.

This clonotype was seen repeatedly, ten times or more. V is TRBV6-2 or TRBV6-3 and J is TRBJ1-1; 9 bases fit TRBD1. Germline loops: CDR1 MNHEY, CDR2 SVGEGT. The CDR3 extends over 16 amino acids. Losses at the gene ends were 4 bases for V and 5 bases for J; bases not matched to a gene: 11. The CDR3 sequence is CASSLGTGGAGTEAFF. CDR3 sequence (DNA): TGTGCCAGCAGTTTGGGAACAGGGGGCGCAGGTACTGAAGCTTTCTTT.

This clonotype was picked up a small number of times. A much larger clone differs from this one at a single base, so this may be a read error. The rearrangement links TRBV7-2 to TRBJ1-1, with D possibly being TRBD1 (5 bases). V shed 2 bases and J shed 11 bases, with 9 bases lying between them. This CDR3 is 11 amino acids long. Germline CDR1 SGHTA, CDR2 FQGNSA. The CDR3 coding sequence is TGTGCCAGCAGCTTACGGGGGGTCGCTTTCTTT. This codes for CASSLRGVAFF. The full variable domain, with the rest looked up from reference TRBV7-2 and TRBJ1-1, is GAGVSQSPSNKVTEKGKDVELRCDPISGHTALYWYRQSLGQGLEFLIYFQGNSAPDKSGLPSDRFSAERTGGSVSTLTIQRTQQEDSAVYLCASSLRGVAFFGQGTRLTVV.